One sample yielded the 19 T cell receptor beta chains listed below, sequenced in a study of shared clonotypes between healthy human individuals. TCRdb's copy holds only in-frame clones and misses some; the assay was immunoSEQ multiplex PCR. The table has about 230,000 clones, 65% seen once. The sequenced material came from memory CD4+ T cells sorted from blood. Described subset: CD45RA-negative fraction. The receptor set was obtained from a man aged 25 to 40 in good health.

The chain links TRBV7-2 to TRBJ2-2; D is tentatively TRBD1 or TRBD2 (5 bases each). Germline CDR1 reads SGHTA; CDR2 reads FQGNSA. The CDR3 totals 16 residues. V gave up 5 bases and J gave up 2 bases, with 15 bases separating them. CDR3 sequence (DNA): TGTGCCAGCAGCGCCTCCGGGACGTCCAACACCGGGGAGCTGTTTTTT. This encodes CASSASGTSNTGELFF.

The rearrangement joins TRBV7-6 to TRBJ1-4; D unresolved. V dropped 1 base and J dropped 7 bases, with 7 bases sitting between them. Germline CDR1 SGHVS, CDR2 FNYEAQ. This CDR3 contains 13 residues. The CDR3: CASSLGNGEKLFF. Written as DNA, the CDR3 is TGTGCCAGCAGCTTAGGGAATGGTGAAAAACTGTTTTTT. The complete variable domain, with remaining parts taken from reference TRBV7-6 and TRBJ1-4, reads GAGVSQSPRYKVTKRGQDVALRCDPISGHVSLYWYRQALGQGPEFLTYFNYEAQQDKSGLPNDRFSAERPEGSISTLTIQRTEQRDSAMYRCASSLGNGEKLFFGSGTQLSVL.

V usage is TRBV9 and J usage is TRBJ1-1; 7 positions match TRBD1. Trimming cost V 4 bases and J 2 bases; bases outside gene matches: 5. The CDR3 consists of 14 residues. CDR1 is SGDLS, CDR2 YYNGEE, per germline. In nucleotides, the CDR3 is TGTGCCAGCAGCCCGACAGGGAGAAACACTGAAGCTTTCTTT. It yields the protein CASSPTGRNTEAFF. Full variable domain (rest looked up from reference TRBV9 and TRBJ1-1): DSGVTQTPKHLITATGQRVTLRCSPRSGDLSVYWYQQSLDQGLQFLIQYYNGEERAKGNILERFSAQQFPDLHSELNLSSLELGDSALYFCASSPTGRNTEAFFGQGTRLTVV.

The chain is built from TRBV11-2 and TRBJ2-5; D may be TRBD1 (5 bases). CDR3 length: 14 residues. Trimming removed 5 bases at V and 1 base at J, with 11 bases between. In germline, CDR1 is SGHAT, CDR2 FQNNGV. The CDR3 loop is CASSPPRAQETQYF. The CDR3 DNA reads as TGTGCCAGCAGCCCCCCCAGGGCCCAAGAGACCCAGTACTTC.

As DNA, the CDR3 is TGTGCCAGCAGCTTAGCCCCGGGACAGGGTGGGGAGACCCAGTACTTC. Translating it yields CASSLAPGQGGETQYF. J is TRBJ2-5 and V is TRBV13; 9 nucleotides align to TRBD1. After removal of 1 base from V and 5 bases from J, the junction contained 8 bases not matched to a gene. The CDR3 spans 16 residues. Germline CDR1 is PRHDT and CDR2 is FYEKMQ (reference sequence).

This chain joins TRBV5-4 and TRBJ2-7, with TRBD1 identical over 9 bases. Germline V gene lookup returns CDR1 SGHNT and CDR2 YYREEE (reference sequence). V lost 4 bases and J lost 7; bases outside the gene matches: 9. There are 14 residues in the CDR3. The CDR3 spells CASSGSGTGREQYF. CDR3 sequence (DNA): TGTGCCAGCAGCGGATCCGGGACAGGGAGAGAGCAGTACTTC.

A single count supports this clone. The CDR3 nucleotides read TGTGCCAGCAGCTTAGAAGAGACCCAGTACTTC. Translation: CASSLEETQYF. The chain couples TRBV11-2 to TRBJ2-5; no clear D. This CDR3 is built from 11 residues. CDR1 and CDR2 (germline): SGHAT, FQNNGV. Trimming took off 0 bases at V and 4 bases at J, with 0 bases between the two ends. The full variable domain, with the rest looked up from reference TRBV11-2 and TRBJ2-5, is EAGVAQSPRYKIIEKRQSVAFWCNPISGHATLYWYQQILGQGPKLLIQFQNNGVVDDSQLPKDRFSAERLKGVDSTLKIQPAKLEDSAVYLCASSLEETQYFGPGTRLLVL.

With respect to this clone: A much larger clonotype is one base distant, so this may be a read error. The J gene is TRBJ2-3, the V gene TRBV5-1, with no clear D. Germline assignment: CDR1 SGHRS and CDR2 YFSETQ. Trimming took 4 bases from V and 0 from J, leaving 6 bases between them. CDR3 size: 13 residues. CDR3 nucleotide sequence: TGCGCCAGCAGCGCGGCTAGCACAGATACGCAGTATTTT. The encoded protein is CASSAASTDTQYF.

This clone was counted once. The V call is TRBV6-4, the J call TRBJ2-7; TRBD2 agrees at 7 bases. The CDR3 loop spans 17 amino acids. The junction had 13 bases not matched to a gene; V was cut back by 3 bases and J by 2 bases. Germline lookup yields CDR1 MRHNA and CDR2 SNTAGT. In DNA form, the CDR3 reads TGTGCCAGCAGTGAGTTGTGGGTCTTCCGGGGGGCCTACGAGCAGTACTTC. It translates to CASSELWVFRGAYEQYF.

The chain employs TRBV9 and TRBJ2-7; D may be TRBD2 (6 bases). Germline CDR1 SGDLS, CDR2 YYNGEE. Trimming shortened V by 0 bases and J by 6 bases, and 16 bases separated the two germline ends. This CDR3 has 15 amino acids. CDR3 sequence (DNA): TGTGCCAGCAGCGTAGATCCCCACACCGGGGGCGAGCAGTACTTC. Translation: CASSVDPHTGGEQYF.

This clone has just a few counts. An end of the junction differs from the germline gene, which may be a read error. The rearrangement joins TRBV28 to TRBJ1-1; 7 bases are shared with TRBD1. Germline CDR1 is MDHEN and CDR2 is SYDVKM. This CDR3 region has 12 residues. The CDR3 region has the DNA TGTGCCAGCAGTTCCTCGGGACAGCTTTTGACCTTT. Translating it yields CASSSSGQLLTF. The complete variable domain, with remaining parts taken from reference TRBV28 and TRBJ1-1, reads DVKVTQSSRYLVKRTGEKVFLECVQDMDHENMFWYRQDPGLGLRLIYFSYDVKMKEKGDIPEGYSVSREKKERFSLILESASTNQTSMYLCASSSSGQLLTFGQGTRLTVV.

This rearrangement joins TRBV4-2 to TRBJ2-3; 9 bases line up with TRBD2. Trimming took 0 bases from V and 0 from J; bases not matched to a gene: 10. Germline V gene lookup returns CDR1 LGHNA and CDR2 YNFKEQ. This CDR3 is built from 19 residues. For the CDR3, the DNA is TGTGCCAGCAGCCAAGAATGGGCTCGTAGCGGGAGAAGCACAGATACGCAGTATTTT. It codes for CASSQEWARSGRSTDTQYF.

This clone has ten or more counts. The J gene is TRBJ1-5, the V gene TRBV6-1, with 7 nucleotides matching TRBD1. Germline CDR1 and CDR2: MNHNS and SASEGT. The CDR3 length is 13 residues. Trimming removed 6 bases from V and 7 bases from J; junction bases left unmatched: 6. CDR3 in DNA: TGTGCCAGCAGCACAGGGGTTACCCAGCCCCAGCATTTT. As protein: CASSTGVTQPQHF.

The chain combines TRBV5-1 with TRBJ2-7, with TRBD1 matching 7 bases. With V trimmed by 0 bases and J by 2 bases, 17 bases remained unmatched. The CDR3 totals 19 residues. CDR1 and CDR2 (germline): SGHRS, YFSETQ. CDR3 residues: CASSLAATGATRKPYEQYF. CDR3 sequence (DNA): TGCGCCAGCAGCTTGGCGGCTACAGGGGCCACCCGTAAGCCCTACGAGCAGTACTTC.

The genes are TRBV18 and TRBJ1-1, with D unresolved. The CDR3 totals 16 residues. V was clipped by 3 bases and J by 3 bases, with 17 bases between them. CDR1 and CDR2 from the germline V gene are KGHSH and LQKENI. The CDR3 nucleotides read TGTGCCAGCTCACCTCCTCGGGTCCTGGCGGACACTGAAGCTTTCTTT. Translated, it gives CASSPPRVLADTEAFF.

This clone turned up a few times. This chain links TRBV9 with TRBJ2-3, with 7 bases identical to TRBD1. CDR1 is SGDLS, CDR2 YYNGEE, per germline. The CDR3 contains 15 residues. Trimming removed 3 bases from V and 8 bases from J; junction bases left unmatched: 12. The CDR3 DNA is TGTGCCAGCAGCGCCGGGACAGCCAGCAAGGGTACGCAGTATTTT. It codes for CASSAGTASKGTQYF.

The chain carries TRBV6-4 and TRBJ2-1; D unclear. Germline assignment: CDR1 MRHNA and CDR2 SNTAGT. The CDR3 extends over 15 amino acids. V was pared by 4 bases and J by 8 bases, with 18 bases between. As DNA, the CDR3 is TGTGCCAGCAGTGTGGGCAATGTCTTAAAGGATGAGCAGTTCTTC. Translation: CASSVGNVLKDEQFF.

The chain carries TRBV6-6 and TRBJ2-7; tentative D call: TRBD2 (5 bases). V was pared by 0 bases and J by 7 bases, with 13 bases between. Germline V CDR1 and CDR2: MNHNY, SVGAGI (reference sequence). The CDR3 has 14 residues. The CDR3 is CASSYSTSLMEQYF. As DNA, the CDR3 is TGTGCCAGCAGTTACTCCACTAGTCTGATGGAGCAGTACTTC.

The CDR3 coding sequence is TGCGCCAGCAGCTCGGACAGTTACGAGCAGTACTTC. Encoded protein: CASSSDSYEQYF. This chain joins TRBV5-1 and TRBJ2-7; tentative D call: TRBD1 (6 bases). CDR1 is SGHRS, CDR2 YFSETQ, per germline. Trimming stripped 3 bases from V and 4 bases from J, with 8 bases between. This CDR3 is built from 12 residues. The full variable domain, rest sourced from reference TRBV5-1 and TRBJ2-7, is KAGVTQTPRYLIKTRGQQVTLSCSPISGHRSVSWYQQTPGQGLQFLFEYFSETQRNKGNFPGRFSGRQFSNSRSEMNVSTLELGDSALYLCASSSDSYEQYFGPGTRLTVT.